The present T cell receptor beta chain was sequenced within a study of cytomegalovirus exposure and HLA in healthy donors. Findings and caveats of the study: Within the 120 or so validation repertoires, first-cohort TCR clusters tended to co-occur, according to a later analysis.

Sequencing was performed with immunoSEQ multiplex PCR; in TCRdb, only in-frame clones are kept and a portion is missing. Seen here are 180,000 or so clones, 84% observed once, and the top ten hold roughly 13%. A note on this clone: Its antigen is not identified.

Trimming removed 2 bases at V and 12 bases at J, with 17 bases between. The CDR3 covers 15 residues. Germline CDR1 is SGHAT and CDR2 is FQNNGV. Sample: PBMCs. V is TRBV11-2 and J is TRBJ2-6; the D gene is possibly TRBD1 (6 bases). This clonotype was sampled from a young woman in good health and CMV-seropositive. For the CDR3, the DNA is TGTGCCAGCAGCTTACAGGGGTTAAGTCGTATCGTCCTGACTTTC. Protein sequence: CASSLQGLSRIVLTF. Full variable domain (rest looked up from reference TRBV11-2 and TRBJ2-6): EAGVAQSPRYKIIEKRQSVAFWCNPISGHATLYWYQQILGQGPKLLIQFQNNGVVDDSQLPKDRFSAERLKGVDSTLKIQPAKLEDSAVYLCASSLQGLSRIVLTFGAGSRLTVL.